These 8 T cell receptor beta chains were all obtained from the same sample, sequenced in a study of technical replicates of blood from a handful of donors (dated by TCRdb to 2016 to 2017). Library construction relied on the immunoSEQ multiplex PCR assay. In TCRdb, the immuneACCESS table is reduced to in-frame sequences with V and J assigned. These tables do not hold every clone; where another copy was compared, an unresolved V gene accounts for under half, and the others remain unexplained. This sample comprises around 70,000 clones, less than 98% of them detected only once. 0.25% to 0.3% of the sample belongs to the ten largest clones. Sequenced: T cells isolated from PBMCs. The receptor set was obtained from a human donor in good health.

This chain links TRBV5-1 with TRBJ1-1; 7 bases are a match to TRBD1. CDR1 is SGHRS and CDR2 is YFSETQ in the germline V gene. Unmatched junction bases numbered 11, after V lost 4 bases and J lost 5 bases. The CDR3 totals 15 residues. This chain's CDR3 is CASSQRTGTGTEAFF. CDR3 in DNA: TGCGCCAGCAGCCAGAGGACAGGAACTGGGACTGAAGCTTTCTTT.

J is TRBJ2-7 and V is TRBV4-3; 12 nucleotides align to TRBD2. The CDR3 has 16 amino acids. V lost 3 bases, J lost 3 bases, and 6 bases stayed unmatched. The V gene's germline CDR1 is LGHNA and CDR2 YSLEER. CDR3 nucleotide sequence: TGCGCCAGCAGCCATGGGCCGGGACTAGCGGGCTACGAGCAGTACTTC. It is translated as CASSHGPGLAGYEQYF.

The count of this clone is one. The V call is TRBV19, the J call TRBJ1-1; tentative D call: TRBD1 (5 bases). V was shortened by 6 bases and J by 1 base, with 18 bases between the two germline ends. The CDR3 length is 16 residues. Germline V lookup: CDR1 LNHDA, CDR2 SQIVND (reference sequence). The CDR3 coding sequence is TGTGCCAGTAGACCTACACAGACAGAGAGGAACACTGAAGCTTTCTTT. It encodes CASRPTQTERNTEAFF.

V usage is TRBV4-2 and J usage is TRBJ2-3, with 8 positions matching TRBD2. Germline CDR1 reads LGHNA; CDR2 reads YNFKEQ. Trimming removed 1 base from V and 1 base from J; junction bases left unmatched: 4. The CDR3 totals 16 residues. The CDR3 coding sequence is TGTGCCAGCAGCCAAGGCAATAGCGGGGGCACAGATACGCAGTATTTT. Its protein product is CASSQGNSGGTDTQYF.

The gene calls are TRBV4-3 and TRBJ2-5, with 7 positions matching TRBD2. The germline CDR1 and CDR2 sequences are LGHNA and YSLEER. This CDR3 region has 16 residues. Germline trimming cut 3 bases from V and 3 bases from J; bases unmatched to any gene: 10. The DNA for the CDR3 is TGCGCCAGCAGCCACCTGGGGGGGTATAATAAAGAGACCCAGTACTTC. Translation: CASSHLGGYNKETQYF.

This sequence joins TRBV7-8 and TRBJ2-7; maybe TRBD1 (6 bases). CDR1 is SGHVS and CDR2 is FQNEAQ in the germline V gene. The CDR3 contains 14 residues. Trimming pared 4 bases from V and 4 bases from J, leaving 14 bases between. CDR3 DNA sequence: TGTGCCAGCAGCTCTAGGGACATAGATTACGAGCAGTACTTC. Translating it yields CASSSRDIDYEQYF. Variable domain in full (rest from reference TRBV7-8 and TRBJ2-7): GAGVSQSPRYKVAKRGQDVALRCDPISGHVSLFWYQQALGQGPEFLTYFQNEAQLDKSGLPSDRFFAERPEGSVSTLKIQRTQQEDSAVYLCASSSRDIDYEQYFGPGTRLTVT.

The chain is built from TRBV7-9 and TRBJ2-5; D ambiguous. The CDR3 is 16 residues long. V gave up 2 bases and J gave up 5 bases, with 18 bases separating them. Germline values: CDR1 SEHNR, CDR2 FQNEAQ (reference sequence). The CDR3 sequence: CASSLSRQAGRETQYF. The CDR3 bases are TGTGCCAGCAGCTTAAGTCGACAAGCCGGTAGGGAGACCCAGTACTTC.

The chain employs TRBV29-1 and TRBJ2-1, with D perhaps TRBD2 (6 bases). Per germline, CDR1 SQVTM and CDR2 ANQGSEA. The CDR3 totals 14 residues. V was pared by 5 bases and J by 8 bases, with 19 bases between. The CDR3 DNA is TGCAGCGTTTCCACCCAGGGACTTTACGATGAGCAGTTCTTC. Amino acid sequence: CSVSTQGLYDEQFF.